This T cell receptor (beta chain) originates from a study of tumor-infiltrating lymphocytes in primary liver carcinoma (dated by TCRdb to 2016 to 2017). For the study in its entirety: Surgical resection was performed in China between November 2015 and 2016 on roughly 5 patients with histopathologically diagnosed primary liver carcinoma. The five patients, three men and two women aged 30 to 69 years, had hepatocellular carcinoma (four) or combined HCC and intrahepatic cholangiocarcinoma (one). The five patients had tumors staged T1-T3 N0M0, with maximum diameters ranging from about 4.2 to 10 cm. Each sample produced about 3.5 to 8 million productive TCRbeta reads, and read depth showed no significant difference between tissue types. TCRbeta repertoire sequencing, expression microarrays and whole-exome sequencing were combined in the study across five regions of each liver tumor, with adjacent normal tissue and blood also included. TCRbeta repertoire sequencing covered 35 specimens from 5 patients: some 25 tumor regions, 5 adjacent noncancerous liver tissues and 5 peripheral blood samples. Technical replicate repertoires showed high reproducibility, with mean shared-clone rates about 0.88 and correlation coefficients above 0.95. Paper-wide results and their limitations: Consistent with antigen-driven expansion, pairs of tumor regions showed higher repertoire overlap (mean around 36%) than either tumor-adjacent pairs (around 17%) or tumor-blood pairs (around 14%). The top 250 clones made up a significantly larger repertoire fraction in tumors than in blood (p = 0.039). The study included only 4 to 6 patients, and the authors note findings should be validated in a larger study. Only the TCR beta chain was sequenced, so true repertoire diversity is likely underestimated because unpaired alpha chains were not captured. Bulk unsorted samples precluded comparing CD4+ and CD8+ T cell repertoires.

The table lists this clonotype with a few counts. This clone's antigen is unknown. Base qualities are not at hand, and no much larger clone is one base apart. Based on the germline V gene, the CDR1 and CDR2 sequences are MNHEY and SVGAGI. The CDR3 covers 15 residues, taking in both the cysteine and the phenylalanine. Only CDR3 DNA is held: 45 bases, read in frame from base 1. The junction shows trimming of 8 bases on V and 2 bases on J, plus 19 bases between the germline ends. RNA from unsorted whole blood was extracted with TRIzol reagent, and germline DNA was obtained with the DNeasy Blood & Tissue kit. Patients had chronic HBV infection and were treatment-naive at sampling. Before surgery, approximately 4 milliliters of peripheral blood were collected into K2EDTA tubes. TCRbeta-specific cDNA was reverse-transcribed from around 0.45 ug total RNA using a constant-region primer and ProtoScript II reverse transcriptase. Three nested multiplex PCR rounds, following a slightly modified ARM-PCR procedure, were used to build the TCRbeta libraries. Each of the first two PCR rounds ran for 9 to 11 cycles using multiplex TRBV1-TRBV30 forward primers together with a Cbeta reverse primer. Sample barcodes and Illumina adapters were added in a final 25-cycle PCR with Deep VentR polymerase. Before sequencing, amplicons of 200-500 bp were gel-purified using a QIAquick gel extraction kit. An Illumina HiSeq 2500 was used to sequence the TCRbeta amplicons with 250-bp paired-end reads. In the original analysis: Reads were quality-trimmed with Trimmomatic v0.33, and paired reads were merged with FLASH v1.2.11 to recover full CDR3 sequences. V, D and J germline segments were assigned to the rearranged TCRbeta sequences using MiGEC v1.2.1b. Clonotype statistics and Shannon-Wiener diversity indices were computed with VDJtools v1.0.0. To cut down on sampling bias, every analysis after diversity analysis relied on just the 250 most abundant clonotypes from each sample. The raw public reads went through TCRdb reprocessing: fastp at Q25, MiXCR clone calling, in-frame beta chains kept. CDR3 protein sequences are deduplicated, and each keeps its most common genes and DNA. The V and J calls, along with clone size, are taken from TCRdb and not from the paper's own processing. The sample table records approximately 310,000 distinct CDR3 sequences; 55% to 65% of these occur just once. 9% of the sample belongs to the ten largest clones.

This sequence was found in a man aged 35-49 years with primary liver carcinoma and hepatitis B virus infection. The sequence links TRBV6-5 to TRBJ2-7; the D gene is possibly TRBD1 or TRBD2, with 5 bases matching each. The sequencing sample was made of peripheral blood. In nucleotide form, the sequence is TGTGCCAGCTCAACCACCGGGGCCCGGACCTACGAGCAGTACTTC. This sequence encodes CASSTTGARTYEQYF.